This record covers a single TCR beta chain. These data originate in a study of blood T cell repertoires in COVID-19. Background on the study: Spain, Italy and the United States supplied samples that represented acute and convalescent COVID-19.

V was shortened by 3 bases and J by 1 base, with 9 bases between the two germline ends. Germline-derived CDR1 and CDR2 are GTSNPN and SVGIG (reference sequence). The CDR3 is 13 residues long. Original methodology: Reference gene primer amplification in the assay estimated nucleated cell counts. Libraries were prepared by immunoSEQ multiplex PCR; TCRdb keeps only in-frame clonotypes and omits some of them. V, J and clone size were drawn from that table, and D and trimming were deduced from the DNA. The sample lists under 350,000 clones; 75% to 90% were seen once. The J gene is TRBJ1-1, the V gene TRBV30; possibly TRBD1 for D (5 bases). The sequenced material came from peripheral blood. This clonotype originated in a man aged 50 or older with acute or convalescent COVID-19. The CDR3 region is CAWSNDRNTEAFF. CDR3 nucleotides: TGTGCCTGGAGCAACGACAGGAACACTGAAGCTTTCTTT.